This TCR beta chain was found in a study of blood T cell repertoires in COVID-19. Study context: Researchers got acute and convalescent COVID-19 samples from the United States, Italy and Spain. PBMCs, B-cell-depleted T cells, or T cells were the source of the cDNA or gDNA that made up the material.

This CDR3 spans 15 amino acids. The V and J ends lost 4 bases and 0 bases, in that order; junction bases with no gene match: 6. Germline V gene lookup returns CDR1 SGHRS and CDR2 YFSETQ. Generated by immunoSEQ multiplex PCR, the TCRdb table keeps only in-frame clones and is missing some. The sample contains under 200,000 clones, 70% to 90% of which appear only once. Living in 24 US areas, the participants were between roughly 18 and 90 years of age. Participant-reported clinical history was the basis for cohort assignment. Sequenced material: PBMCs or T cells enriched from blood (not recorded which). The chain has TRBV5-1 and TRBJ1-1; TRBD1 matches at 7 bases. This sequence was found in a woman younger than 30 who had recovered from COVID-19. The CDR3 here is CASSLRQGMNTEAFF. The CDR3 nucleotides read TGCGCCAGCAGCCTAAGACAGGGAATGAACACTGAAGCTTTCTTT.